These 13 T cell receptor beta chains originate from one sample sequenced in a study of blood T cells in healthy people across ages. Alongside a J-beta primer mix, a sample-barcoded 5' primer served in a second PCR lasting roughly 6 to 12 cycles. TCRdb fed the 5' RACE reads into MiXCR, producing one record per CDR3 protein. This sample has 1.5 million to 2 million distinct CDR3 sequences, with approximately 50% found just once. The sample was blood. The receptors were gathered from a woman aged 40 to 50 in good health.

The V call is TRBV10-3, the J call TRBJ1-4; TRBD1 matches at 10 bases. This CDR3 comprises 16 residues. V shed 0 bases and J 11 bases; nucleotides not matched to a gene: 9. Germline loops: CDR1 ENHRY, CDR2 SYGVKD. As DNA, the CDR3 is TGTGCCATCAGTGAGTCAAAAGGGACAGGGGAGCCGAAACTGTTTTTT. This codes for CAISESKGTGEPKLFF.

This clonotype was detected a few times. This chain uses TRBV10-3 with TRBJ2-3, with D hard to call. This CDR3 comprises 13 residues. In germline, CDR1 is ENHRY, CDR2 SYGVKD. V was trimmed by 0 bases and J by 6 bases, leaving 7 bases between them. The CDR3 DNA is TGTGCCATCAGTGAGTCGGTCGCGGATACGCAGTATTTT. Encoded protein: CAISESVADTQYF.

CDR3 amino acids: CSARDWGLGYNEQFF. The CDR3 DNA follows: TGCAGTGCTAGAGATTGGGGACTAGGGTACAATGAGCAGTTCTTC. V is TRBV20-1 and J is TRBJ2-1; 8 bases are shared with TRBD2. V shed 0 bases, J shed 4 bases, and the junction held 5 bases outside the gene matches. The CDR3 loop spans 15 amino acids. From germline, CDR1 is DFQATT and CDR2 SNEGSKA (reference sequence).

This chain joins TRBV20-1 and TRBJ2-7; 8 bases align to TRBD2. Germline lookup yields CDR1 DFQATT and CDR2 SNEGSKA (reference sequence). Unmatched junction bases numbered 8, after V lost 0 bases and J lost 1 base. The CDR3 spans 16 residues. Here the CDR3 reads CSAREGLGLESYEQYF. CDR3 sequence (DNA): TGCAGTGCTAGAGAGGGGTTGGGACTAGAATCCTACGAGCAGTACTTC.

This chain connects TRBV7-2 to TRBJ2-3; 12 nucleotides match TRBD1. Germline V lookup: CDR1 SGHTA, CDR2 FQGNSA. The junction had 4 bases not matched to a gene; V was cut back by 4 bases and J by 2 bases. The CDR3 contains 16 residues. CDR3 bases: TGTGCCAGCAGCTGGGGGACAGGGGGCGACACAGATACGCAGTATTTT. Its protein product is CASSWGTGGDTDTQYF.

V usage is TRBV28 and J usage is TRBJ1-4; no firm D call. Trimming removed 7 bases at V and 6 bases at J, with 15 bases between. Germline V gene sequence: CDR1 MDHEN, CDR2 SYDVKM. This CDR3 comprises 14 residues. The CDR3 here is CASTKLGVDEKLFF. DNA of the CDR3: TGTGCCAGCACCAAGCTTGGGGTGGATGAAAAACTGTTTTTT.

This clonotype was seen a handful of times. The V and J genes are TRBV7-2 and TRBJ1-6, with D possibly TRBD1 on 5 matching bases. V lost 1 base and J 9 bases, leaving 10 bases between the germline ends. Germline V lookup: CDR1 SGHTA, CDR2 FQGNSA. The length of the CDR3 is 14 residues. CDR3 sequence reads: CASSLDSRASPLHF. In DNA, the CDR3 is TGTGCCAGCAGCTTAGATAGCAGGGCTTCACCCCTCCACTTT.

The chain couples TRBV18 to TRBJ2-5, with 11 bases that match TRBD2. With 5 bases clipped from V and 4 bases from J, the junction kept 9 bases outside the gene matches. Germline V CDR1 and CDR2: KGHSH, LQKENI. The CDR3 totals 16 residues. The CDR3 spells CASSFATSGGRETQYF. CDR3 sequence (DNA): TGTGCCAGCTCATTCGCCACTAGCGGGGGCAGAGAGACCCAGTACTTC.

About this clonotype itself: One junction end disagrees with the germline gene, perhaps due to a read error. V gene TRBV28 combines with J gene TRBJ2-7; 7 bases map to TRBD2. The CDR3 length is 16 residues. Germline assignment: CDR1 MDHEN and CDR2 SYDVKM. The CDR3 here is CASSLIVGLESSEQYF. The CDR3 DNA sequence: TGTGCCAGCAGTTTAATCGTCGGACTAGAATCCTCCGAGCAGTACTTC.

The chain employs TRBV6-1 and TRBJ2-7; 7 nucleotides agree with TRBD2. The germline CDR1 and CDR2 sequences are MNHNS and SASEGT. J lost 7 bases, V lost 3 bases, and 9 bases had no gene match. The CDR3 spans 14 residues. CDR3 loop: CASSDSGRHNEQYF. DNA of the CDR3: TGTGCCAGCAGTGATTCCGGGAGGCACAATGAGCAGTACTTC.

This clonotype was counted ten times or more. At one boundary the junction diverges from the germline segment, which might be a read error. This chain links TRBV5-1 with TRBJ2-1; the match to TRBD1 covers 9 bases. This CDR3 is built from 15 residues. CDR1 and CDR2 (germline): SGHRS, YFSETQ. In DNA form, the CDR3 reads TGTGCCAGCAGCTCCCGGGACAGGGCCTACAATGAGCAGTTCTTC. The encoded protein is CASSSRDRAYNEQFF.

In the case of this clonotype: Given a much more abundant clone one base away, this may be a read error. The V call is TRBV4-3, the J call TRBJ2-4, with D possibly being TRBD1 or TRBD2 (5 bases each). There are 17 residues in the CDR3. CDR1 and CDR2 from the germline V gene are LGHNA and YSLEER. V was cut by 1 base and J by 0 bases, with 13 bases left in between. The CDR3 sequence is CASSQVRGALAKNIQYF. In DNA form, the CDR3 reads TGCGCCAGCAGCCAAGTTAGAGGGGCACTAGCCAAAAACATTCAGTACTTC.

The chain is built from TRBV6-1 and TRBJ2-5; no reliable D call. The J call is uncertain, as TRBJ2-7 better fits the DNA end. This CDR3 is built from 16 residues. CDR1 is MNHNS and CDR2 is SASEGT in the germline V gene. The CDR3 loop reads CASSEPERSWFYEQYF. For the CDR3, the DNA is TGTGCCAGCAGTGAACCGGAACGGTCGTGGTTCTACGAGCAGTACTTC.